This T cell receptor (beta chain) was sequenced during a study of T cells in women clearing cervical HPV infection. V lost 4 bases and J 7 bases, leaving 24 bases between the germline ends. CDR1 and CDR2 (germline): SGHRS, YFSETQ. CDR3 length equals 17 residues. Turning to this clone: The CDR3 end falls 3 residues outside the read, so it is completed with the germline J gene.

Data came from immunoSEQ multiplex PCR; TCRdb stores just in-frame clones and leaves some out. The sample spans 21,000 or so clones; the ten largest clones claim around 22%. The specimen sequenced was blood buffy coat. V and J are TRBV5-1 and TRBJ2-1; D perhaps matches TRBD2 (7 bases). This receptor was taken from a woman aged 18-70 years with a cervical HPV16 infection that either progressed to CIN3+ or cleared (not recorded which). The CDR3 loop reads CASSPTGGRGLTNEQFF. The DNA read from the CDR3 is TGCGCCAGCAGCCCAACGGGGGGCAGGGGATTAACAAATGAG.